The clone carrying this T cell receptor (beta chain) was seen many times. What it binds is unknown. The junction and the germline gene differ at one end; a read error may be behind it. The sequenced fragment ends 3 residues before the CDR3 boundary, so the rest is inferred from the germline J gene. The CDR3 runs 14 residues. The germline gives CDR1 SSHAT, CDR2 FNYEAQ (reference sequence). This sample stems from a study of T cell clonality in common variable immunodeficiency. Study observations and caveats: Common variable immunodeficiency TCR beta sequences reportedly had fewer deletions and N-nucleotide insertions.

The protocol was immunoSEQ multiplex PCR, while the TCRdb copy is restricted to in-frame clones and leaves out a portion. The repertoire consists of roughly 40,000 clones, none detected only once. J is TRBJ2-7 and V is TRBV7-7; 7 positions match TRBD1. The sequenced sample was peripheral blood mononuclear cells. This sequence originates from a person aged 18 to 70 in good health. This CDR3 reads CASSPTGSSYEQYF. CDR3 bases read: TGTGCTAGCAGCCCGACAGGGTCATCCTACGAG.